These 4 T cell receptor beta chains were sequenced from one sample in a study of T cells after yellow fever vaccination (dated by TCRdb to the late 2010s). The treatment or condition label of this sample denotes: live attenuated yellow fever vaccine strain. The protocol used for the library was 5' RACE. Sequenced on an Illumina NovaSeq 6000. The raw public reads went through TCRdb reprocessing: fastp at Q25, MiXCR clone calling, in-frame beta chains kept. Merged by CDR3 protein, the rows form single entries marked with the most common genes and DNA. Recorded for this sample are a few hundred thousand distinct CDR3 sequences; around 3.9% of them occurred a single time. Of the sample, 20% to 25% is held by the ten largest clones. The sequencing here drew on PBMCs, taken 5 days after the yellow fever booster vaccination. These receptors were collected from a man between 18 and 29 years old who received the YFV17D yellow fever vaccine.

This clonotype was counted many times. This sequence joins TRBV9 and TRBJ2-3; a weak D match, TRBD1 (5 bases). Germline CDR1 reads SGDLS; CDR2 reads YYNGEE. This CDR3 spans 13 amino acids. V was trimmed by 4 bases and J by 6 bases, leaving 12 bases between them. The CDR3 sequence: CASSLWGGDTQYF. The CDR3 coding sequence is TGTGCCAGCAGCCTATGGGGCGGTGATACGCAGTATTTT.

This clonotype has ten or more counts. The V and J genes are TRBV6-5 and TRBJ2-7, with 7 bases lining up with TRBD1. CDR1 and CDR2 from the germline V gene are MNHEY and SVGAGI. The CDR3 spans 14 residues. Unmatched junction bases numbered 6, after V lost 5 bases and J lost 2 bases. The CDR3 here is CASSAWDSTYEQYF. CDR3 sequence (DNA): TGTGCCAGCAGTGCCTGGGACAGTACCTACGAGCAGTACTTC.

The rearrangement links TRBV12-3 or TRBV12-4 to TRBJ2-1; 16 bases map to TRBD2. After removal of 4 bases from V and 8 bases from J, the junction contained 8 bases not matched to a gene. This CDR3 has 17 amino acids. The CDR3 bases are TGTGCCAGCAGTTCCGGGACTAGCGGGGGGGCCTTGGATGAGCAGTTCTTC. This translates into CASSSGTSGGALDEQFF.

The chain combines TRBV7-2 with TRBJ1-2; 8 bases line up with TRBD1. Trimming took 7 bases from V and 8 from J; bases not matched to a gene: 12. CDR1 SGHTA and CDR2 FQGNSA come from the germline V gene. The CDR3 totals 14 residues. The CDR3 reads CASIPPTGAGGYTF. The CDR3 bases are TGTGCCAGCATCCCCCCGACAGGGGCCGGCGGCTACACCTTC.